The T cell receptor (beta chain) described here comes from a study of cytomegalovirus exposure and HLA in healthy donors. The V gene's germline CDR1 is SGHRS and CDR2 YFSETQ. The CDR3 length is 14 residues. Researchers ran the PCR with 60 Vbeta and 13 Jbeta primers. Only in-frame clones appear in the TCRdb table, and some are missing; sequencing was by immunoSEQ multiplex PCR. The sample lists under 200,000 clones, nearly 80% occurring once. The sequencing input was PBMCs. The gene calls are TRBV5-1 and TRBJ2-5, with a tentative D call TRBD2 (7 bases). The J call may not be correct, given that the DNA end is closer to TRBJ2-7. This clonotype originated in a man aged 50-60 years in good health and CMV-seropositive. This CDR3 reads CASSPRGGHYEQYF. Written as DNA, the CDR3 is TGCGCCAGCAGCCCGAGGGGGGGCCATTACGAGCAGTACTTC.